The T cell receptor (beta chain) under discussion was sequenced for a study of shared T cell receptors in the human thymus. V was cut by 5 bases and J by 0 bases, with 13 bases left in between. Germline assignment: CDR1 LGHNA and CDR2 YSLEER. The CDR3 is made up of 15 amino acids. This clone was observed a single time. The table came from immunoSEQ multiplex PCR; TCRdb's copy has only in-frame clones and leaves some out. The data hold 700,000 to 750,000 clones, with 80% to 90% observed a single time. The data were also submitted as part of a second study, on human thymus T cells.

The clonotype comes from a girl under three years old with a congenital heart defect. What was sequenced was thymocytes. The genes are TRBV4-3 and TRBJ1-2; weak D call: TRBD1 (6 bases). The CDR3 is CASSARDIPNYGYTF. The CDR3 bases are TGCGCCAGCAGCGCAAGGGACATCCCTAACTATGGCTACACCTTC.